This T cell receptor beta chain was sequenced for a study of CD8 T cells in ankylosing spondylitis. TCRdb processed the 5' RACE reads anew with MiXCR; each CDR3 protein has one entry. The table has approximately 440,000 distinct CDR3 sequences, roughly 15% seen once. The sample holds a few counts of this clonotype. Its antigen is unidentified. Germline CDR1 DFQATT, CDR2 SNEGSKA (reference sequence). Trimming removed 1 base from V and 4 bases from J, with 13 bases in between. The CDR3 contains 14 residues. Study-level results: Seemingly distinctive of ankylosing spondylitis blood was a TCR beta motif formed by eight highly homologous variants.

Source material: blood, either unsorted or a sorted T cell fraction (not recorded which). This receptor was identified in a male donor with ankylosing spondylitis. The chain uses TRBV20-1 and TRBJ1-2; D not certain. The CDR3 coding sequence is TGCAGTGCTAGAGTGGTTCTAGGGTCCTATGGCTACACCTTC. It yields the protein CSARVVLGSYGYTF.